This T cell receptor (beta chain) was captured in a study of Tregs in tolerant kidney transplant recipients. Study-wide context: A 3-day belatacept mixed lymphocyte reaction, sometimes plus 5-day graft donor restimulation, preceded CD4+CD25+CD127- sorting.

Generated by immunoSEQ multiplex PCR, the TCRdb table keeps only in-frame clones and is missing some. The table has approximately 41,000 clones, about 95% seen once. Of note for this clone: The antigen remains unidentified.

Findings and caveats of the study: Biological reproducibility was not directly addressed, but technical replication error appeared minimal. The most relevant donor-specific Treg TCRbeta repertoire apparently came from expansion with activated donor B cells.

V shed 4 bases and J 5 bases; nucleotides not matched to a gene: 13. Germline V gene lookup returns CDR1 SGHRS and CDR2 YFSETQ. The CDR3 contains 16 residues. The sequence was collected from a human donor in good health. This chain uses TRBV5-1 with TRBJ2-3; the match to TRBD2 covers 7 bases. The sequenced sample was Tregs from blood cultured with allogeneic cells. CDR3 nucleotide sequence: TGCGCCAGCAGCCGGACGGACGGGGGGTGGATAGATACGCAGTATTTT. Translation gives CASSRTDGGWIDTQYF.